A selection of T cell receptor beta chains follows, all from one sample in a study of radiotherapy plus CTLA-4 blockade in lung cancer. TCRdb keeps only in-frame clones here, not all; method: immunoSEQ multiplex PCR. Counted here are approximately 48,000 clones, 84% occurring once; the ten biggest clones make up around 4.4%. The sequencing used peripheral blood, collected from a patient treated with radiotherapy plus ipilimumab. The receptors were gathered from a human donor with non-small cell lung cancer whose response to radiotherapy plus ipilimumab could not be evaluated. Both conserved end residues are part of each CDR3. The order of the fields is V gene, clone size, D gene, J gene, CDR3 DNA, CDR3 protein. The D gene is left open where the match is weak. Expanded clones are given a class, and other clones once, few, many or no size at all.

TRBV5-5,.,.,TRBJ2-1,TGTGCCAGCAGCCCGTTCGCGGGTTCGTACAATGAGCAGTTCTTC,CASSPFAGSYNEQFF
TRBV6-1,.,TRBD2,TRBJ2-2,TGTGCCAGCAGTGCCGGGACTAGCGGGAGGTCGGGCACCGGGGAGCTGTTTTTT,CASSAGTSGRSGTGELFF
TRBV7-8,few,TRBD1,TRBJ1-4,TGTGCCAGCAGCCCGGGGACAGCCATTAATGAAAAACTGTTTTTT,CASSPGTAINEKLFF
TRBV4-3,few,.,TRBJ2-6,TGCGCCAGCAGCCACGACATGTCTGGGGCCAACGTCCTGACTTTC,CASSHDMSGANVLTF
TRBV7-2,.,TRBD2,TRBJ2-3,TGTGCCAGCAGCTTAGGGATAGGACTAGCGGGAGCAGATACGCAGTATTTT,CASSLGIGLAGADTQYF
TRBV19,.,TRBD2,TRBJ2-2,TGTGCCAGTAGTAATAGACTAGCGGGAGCATCCGGGGAGCTGTTTTTT,CASSNRLAGASGELFF
TRBV7-2,once,TRBD1,TRBJ1-5,TGTGCCAGCAGCCAAGACAGGGGCCAGCCCCAGCATTTT,CASSQDRGQPQHF
TRBV7-2,.,.,TRBJ1-2,TGTGCCACCAAAGTGGGGCTCTATGGCTACACCTTC,CATKVGLYGYTF
TRBV6-6,once,.,TRBJ1-1,TGTGCCAGCAGCGTCGCGGGGGACGGCACTGAAGCTTTCTTT,CASSVAGDGTEAFF
TRBV11-3,.,.,TRBJ2-2,TGTGCCAGCAGCTTAGGCCAGTCCACCGGGGAGCTGTTTTTT,CASSLGQSTGELFF
TRBV19,.,.,TRBJ2-1,TGTGCCAGTAGTATGTCAGGCCCCCACAATGAGCAGTTCTTC,CASSMSGPHNEQFF
TRBV5-4,once,TRBD1,TRBJ1-2,TGTGCCAGCAGCTTGGCGGACAGGGAGTATGGCTACACCTTC,CASSLADREYGYTF
TRBV5-5,few,TRBD1,TRBJ2-7,TGTGCCAGTACTCAGGGACAGGGGGCGTGGGAGCAGTACTTC,CASTQGQGAWEQYF
TRBV7-8,once,.,TRBJ1-2,TGTGCCAGCAGTTACGGTCCTAACTATGGCTACACCTTC,CASSYGPNYGYTF
TRBV27,.,TRBD2,TRBJ2-7,TGTGCCAGCAGTTTATGGACTAGCGGGAACTACGAGCAGTACTTC,CASSLWTSGNYEQYF
TRBV11-2,.,.,TRBJ1-2,TGTGCCAGCAGCTTAAACTGGCAGGGCCATGGCTACACCTTC,CASSLNWQGHGYTF
TRBV7-2,.,.,TRBJ1-5,TGTGCCAGCAGCTCAGGACAGACGATTTCTAGCAATCAGCCCCAGCATTTT,CASSSGQTISSNQPQHF
TRBV4-3,.,.,TRBJ1-2,TGCGCCAGCAGCCAAGATAGGAGGGCCTCTAACTATGGCTACACCTTC,CASSQDRRASNYGYTF
TRBV5-6,few,TRBD1,TRBJ2-7,TGTGCCAGCAGCACCCTCCCTCTAAGGGACAGGGTGGGGGAGCAGTACTTC,CASSTLPLRDRVGEQYF
TRBV6-5,.,.,TRBJ2-5,TGTGCCATCACCAAGGGGGATCAAGAGACCCAGTACTTC,CAITKGDQETQYF
TRBV4-1,.,.,TRBJ1-1,TGCGCCAGCAGCCTGACTCCAGGGGAAAACACTGAAGCTTTCTTT,CASSLTPGENTEAFF
TRBV19,.,TRBD1,TRBJ2-2,TGTGCCAGTAGTAGTCGGACAGGGGCGAACACCGGGGAGCTGTTTTTT,CASSSRTGANTGELFF
TRBV2,few,TRBD1,TRBJ1-4,TGTGCCAGTTCTACACTAGGACAGGGGGAAGAAAAACTGTTTTTT,CASSTLGQGEEKLFF
TRBV10-3,.,.,TRBJ1-1,TGTGCCACACAGGGCCAAGGCGAAGCTTTCTTT,CATQGQGEAFF
TRBV27,.,.,TRBJ1-5,TGTGCCAGCAGCGAAGGGAGTCCAGGTGCTGGTTGGCCCCAGCATTTT,CASSEGSPGAGWPQHF
TRBV27,.,TRBD1,TRBJ1-4,TGTGCCAGCAGCTTCAGGGGGCTGGCTAATGAAAAACTGTTTTTT,CASSFRGLANEKLFF
TRBV4-3,.,TRBD1,TRBJ2-4,TGCGCCAGCAGCCAGGGACAGGGGCTAAACATTCAGTACTTC,CASSQGQGLNIQYF